This T cell receptor beta chain is from a study of breast tumors, draining lymph nodes, adjacent tissues. Each CDR3 protein is one row after TCRdb ran MiXCR on the multiplex PCR reads. The repertoire holds fewer than 80,000 distinct CDR3 sequences, with over 40% as singletons. Trimming pared 6 bases from V and 0 bases from J, leaving 9 bases between. The CDR3 has 14 amino acids. The V gene's germline CDR1 is SNHLY and CDR2 FYNNEI. General study results and limits: Luminal-like breast cancer showed significantly higher tumor–nontumor repertoire similarity than basal-like. Tumors had less TCR diversity than lymph nodes, more than nontumor tissue. That most tumor T cells come from lymph nodes remained unproven. Findings are consistent with lymph node origin and intratumoral expansion of most tumor T cells.

This clonotype was counted at least ten times. The target antigen is unknown. The clonotype was recovered from a female donor with breast cancer. Some clones in this sample may be carry-over from other donors' samples. The chain uses TRBV2 and TRBJ1-3; TRBD1 is a possible D gene (5 bases). Material: breast tumor tissue. The CDR3 reads CASRVGGSGNTIYF. CDR3 DNA: TGTGCCAGCAGGGTGGGGGGCTCTGGAAACACCATATATTTT.